This T cell receptor beta chain emerged from a study of blood T cell repertoires in COVID-19. Background on the study: Sample material is recorded as cDNA or gDNA derived from T cells, B-cell-depleted T cells, or PBMCs.

Original data processing: Estimation of nucleated cell counts relied on the amplification of reference gene primers. Profiling relied on immunoSEQ multiplex PCR, and the TCRdb table lists in-frame clones only, not all of them. The V and J calls and clone size were taken over from that table, and D and trimming were inferred from the DNA. The table lists some 110,000 clones, 76% of them singletons. Recruited during active infection, patients (from Seattle) were subsequently followed longitudinally. The receptor was derived from a man aged 80 or over with COVID-19, enrolled during active disease. Material for sequencing was peripheral blood.

CDR3 in amino acids: CASCPRPGGNSPLHF. CDR3 sequence (DNA): TGTGCCAGCTGTCCCCGACCGGGGGGCAATTCACCCCTCCACTTT. The chain combines TRBV19 with TRBJ1-6, with D possibly being TRBD1 (6 bases). Germline V gene lookup returns CDR1 LNHDA and CDR2 SQIVND (reference sequence). Trimming cost V 9 bases and J 7 bases, with 19 bases left between them. CDR3 size: 15 residues.